The next 2 T cell receptor beta chains were all read from a single sample in a study of identical twins. From the 5' RACE reads, TCRdb called clonotypes with MiXCR, one entry per CDR3 protein. The data contain around 450,000 distinct CDR3 sequences, 11% to 15% of them singletons. The data were also submitted as part of a second study, on yellow fever vaccine responses in identical twins.

Sequenced: CD4+ T cells sorted from blood. Source of these receptors: a woman aged 18 to 35 in good health.

This chain uses TRBV12-3 or TRBV12-4 with TRBJ2-1; 9 nucleotides match TRBD2. There are 19 residues in the CDR3. J was trimmed by 4 bases and V by 3 bases; bases with no gene match: 16. CDR3 region: CASSLIRGSTSGKYNEQFF. CDR3 nucleotides: TGTGCCAGCAGTTTGATCCGCGGGTCGACTAGCGGAAAGTACAATGAGCAGTTCTTC.

Many counts were recorded for this clonotype. The chain couples TRBV5-1 to TRBJ2-3; 10 positions match TRBD2. J gave up 3 bases and V 6 bases, and 7 bases lay outside the gene matches. CDR1 and CDR2 (germline): SGHRS, YFSETQ. The CDR3 has 15 residues. CDR3 sequence (DNA): TGCGCCAGCACCAACCTAGCGGGAGTGACAGATACGCAGTATTTT. It translates to CASTNLAGVTDTQYF.